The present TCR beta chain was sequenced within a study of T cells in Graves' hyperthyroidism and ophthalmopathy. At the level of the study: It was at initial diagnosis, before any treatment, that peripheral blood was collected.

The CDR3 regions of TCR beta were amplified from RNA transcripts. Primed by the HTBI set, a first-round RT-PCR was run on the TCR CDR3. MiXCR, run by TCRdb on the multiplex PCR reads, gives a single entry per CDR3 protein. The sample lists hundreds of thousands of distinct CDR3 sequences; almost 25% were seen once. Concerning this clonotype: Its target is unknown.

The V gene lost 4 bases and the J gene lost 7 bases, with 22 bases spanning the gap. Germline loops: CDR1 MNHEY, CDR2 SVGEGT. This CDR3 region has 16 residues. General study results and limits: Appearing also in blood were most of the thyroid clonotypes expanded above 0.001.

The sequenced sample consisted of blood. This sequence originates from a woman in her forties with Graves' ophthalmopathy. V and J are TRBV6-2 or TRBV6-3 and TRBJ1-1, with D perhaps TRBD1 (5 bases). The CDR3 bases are TGTGCCAGCAGTTCCCCTGGGACGACAGCCACACATGAAGCTTTCTTT. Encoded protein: CASSSPGTTATHEAFF.